This entry features one TCR beta chain sequence. This clonotype occurred many times. What antigen it recognizes has not been identified. The sample holds no much larger clone one base away, and base qualities are not on file. TCR beta CDR3 regions were amplified from RNA transcripts for repertoire sequencing. A first-round RT-PCR used HTBI primers with the Qiagen OneStep RT-PCR kit, followed by a second-round multiplex PCR, size selection and purification. The libraries underwent paired-end sequencing with 100 bp reads on an Illumina HiSeq2000. In the source study's methods: SOAPnuke was used to process the reads, throwing out any read that had adapters, had uncalled bases, had a mean Phred below 15, or lacked an exact constant-primer or identifier match. COPE v1.2.5 was used to merge the high-quality paired reads. Each unique nucleotide sequence was treated as a clonotype, and MiTCR v1.1 was used to align the clonotypes to the IMGT TRB V, D and J references. Analysis was restricted to V-J combinations with a frequency above 0.0001, which covered approximately 99% of repertoires. For each V-J combination, a TCR clonal expansion and chaos score was defined as the ratio of F50 clonal expansion to chaos observed in the TCRdist matrix. Welch's t-statistics and random forest were used to reduce features to about a dozen V-J combinations, which were fed into a naive Bayes classifier. The similarity between thyroid and blood repertoires was quantified using the Morisita-Horn index. In-frame beta chains were kept once TCRdb had trimmed the public reads at Q25 with fastp and called clones with MiXCR. Here each entry gathers all rows of one CDR3 protein and keeps the most common genes and DNA. TCRdb, rather than the study authors, made the V and J calls. A total of hundreds of thousands of distinct CDR3 sequences appear in this sample, roughly 20% of them only once. Together, the top ten hold roughly 3% of the sample.

Hyperthyroidism was defined as stable when no progression to ophthalmopathy occurred within 18 months of follow-up. Patients with hyperthyroidism were aged 18 to 65 years, had been newly diagnosed, and had a disease duration of less than 2 months. Patients were excluded if they had other autoimmune diseases, uncontrolled infections, pregnancy or lactation. Diagnosis was based on clinical symptoms, serum thyroxine, TRAb, thyroid ultrasound and orbital computed tomography. PBMCs were isolated from 7.5 to 10 ml of fresh peripheral blood by Ficoll-Paque density gradient centrifugation. Total RNA was extracted using Trizol reagent, and RNA quality was checked on an Agilent 2100 Bioanalyzer. The data originate from a study of Graves' ophthalmopathy and Graves' hyperthyroidism listed by TCRdb under 2018. In terms of the full investigation: Peripheral blood was collected at initial diagnosis, before any treatment. An independent validation cohort was composed of fewer than 20 hyperthyroidism patients and some 16 patients who later progressed from hyperthyroidism to ophthalmopathy. In total, approximately 140 blood samples were TCR-sequenced: 43 ophthalmopathy, some 80 hyperthyroidism and approximately 17 hyperthyroidism-to-ophthalmopathy patients. To explore V-J signatures that separate ophthalmopathy from hyperthyroidism, a discovery set of about a hundred patients was enrolled, consisting of 43 with ophthalmopathy and approximately 57 with stable hyperthyroidism. In over five hyperthyroidism patients, the T-cell repertoires found in thyroid tissue were compared with those found in blood. TCR beta repertoire signatures were used to distinguish Graves' ophthalmopathy from Graves' hyperthyroidism and to predict progression to ophthalmopathy. Following sample collection, hyperthyroidism patients were given methimazole at a starting dose of 30 mg daily, and ophthalmopathy patients were given high-dose intravenous methylprednisolone. The 80 to 100 discovery patients were randomly divided into training and test sets at a 7:3 ratio.

What the work shows at the level of the full study, not this receptor alone: Among expanded thyroid clonotypes with frequency above 0.001, most also showed up in blood, which suggests that blood repertoires may reflect the thyroid immune response. In cross-validation, the 13-signature model distinguished ophthalmopathy from stable hyperthyroidism with approximately 90% sensitivity and 81.08% specificity, while in the test set the corresponding values were about 80% and 75%. Sample size was not predetermined statistically, and investigators were not blinded to group allocation. In validation, the model predicted ophthalmopathy progression with over 60% sensitivity and approximately 78% specificity; 12 predicted patients were CT-confirmed with GO in a median of approximately 6.2 months.

The CDR1 and CDR2 encoded by the germline V gene are MNHNS and SASEGT. The CDR3 measures 13 amino acids from cysteine to phenylalanine. This entry keeps only the CDR3 DNA: 39 bases, framed from base 1. V is reduced by 6 bases and J by 5 bases, leaving a spacing of 13 bases between them. The source of this sequence is a woman between 18 and 29 years old with stable Graves' hyperthyroidism. Donor details come from another sample of the same person, matched by shared clones. The rearrangement combines TRBV6-1 with TRBJ1-1; the D gene remains uncertain. The sequencing sample was made of peripheral blood. CDR3 protein: CASRRASGTEAFF. The sequenced DNA is TGTGCCAGCAGAAGGGCTTCGGGGACTGAAGCTTTCTTT.